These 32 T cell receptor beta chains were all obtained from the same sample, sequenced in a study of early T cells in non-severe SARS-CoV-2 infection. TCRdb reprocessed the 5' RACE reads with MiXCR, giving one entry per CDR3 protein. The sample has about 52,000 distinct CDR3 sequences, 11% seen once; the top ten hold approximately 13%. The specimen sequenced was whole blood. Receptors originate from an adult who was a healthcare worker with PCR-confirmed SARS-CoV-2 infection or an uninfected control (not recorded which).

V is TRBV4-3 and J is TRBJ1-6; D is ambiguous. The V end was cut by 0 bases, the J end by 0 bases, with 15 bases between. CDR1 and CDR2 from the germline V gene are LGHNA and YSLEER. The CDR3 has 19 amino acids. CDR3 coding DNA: TGCGCCAGCAGCCAAGATAGTGCTGGACGGAGCTCCTATAATTCACCCCTCCACTTT. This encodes CASSQDSAGRSSYNSPLHF.

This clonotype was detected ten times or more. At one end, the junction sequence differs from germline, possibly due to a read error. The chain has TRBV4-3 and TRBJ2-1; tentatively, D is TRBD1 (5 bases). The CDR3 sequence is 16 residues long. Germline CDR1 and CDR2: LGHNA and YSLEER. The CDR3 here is CASSRSQGRGVNGQFF. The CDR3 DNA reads TGCGCCAGCAGCCGGTCTCAGGGAAGAGGAGTCAATGGGCAGTTCTTC.

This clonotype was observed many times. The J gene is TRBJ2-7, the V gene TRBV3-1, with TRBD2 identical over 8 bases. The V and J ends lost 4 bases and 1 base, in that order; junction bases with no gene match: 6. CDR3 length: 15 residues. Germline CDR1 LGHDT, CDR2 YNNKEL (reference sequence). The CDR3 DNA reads TGTGCCAGCAGCCTAGGCGGCGGGGGGTCCTACGAGCAGTACTTC. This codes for CASSLGGGGSYEQYF.

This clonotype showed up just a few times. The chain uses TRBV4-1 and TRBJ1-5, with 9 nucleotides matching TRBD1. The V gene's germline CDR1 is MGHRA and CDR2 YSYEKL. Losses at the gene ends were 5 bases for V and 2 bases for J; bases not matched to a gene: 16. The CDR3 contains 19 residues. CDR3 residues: CASSSIGTGKPGRNQPQHF. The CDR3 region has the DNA TGCGCCAGCAGCTCCATCGGGACAGGGAAACCTGGGCGCAATCAGCCCCAGCATTTT.

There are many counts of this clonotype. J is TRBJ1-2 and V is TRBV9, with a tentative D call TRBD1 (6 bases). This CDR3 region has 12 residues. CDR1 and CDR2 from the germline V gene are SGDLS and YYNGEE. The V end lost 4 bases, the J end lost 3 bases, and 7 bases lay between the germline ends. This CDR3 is CASSRTDYGYTF. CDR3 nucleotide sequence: TGTGCCAGCAGCAGGACAGACTATGGCTACACCTTC.

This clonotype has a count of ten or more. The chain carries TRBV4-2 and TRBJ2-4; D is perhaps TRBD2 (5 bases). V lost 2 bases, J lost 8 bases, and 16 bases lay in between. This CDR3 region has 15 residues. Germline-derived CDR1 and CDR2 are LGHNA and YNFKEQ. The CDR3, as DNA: TGTGCCAGCAGCCAACGCTTAGCACCGGAGGACATTCAGTACTTC. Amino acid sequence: CASSQRLAPEDIQYF.

This CDR3 is CASSFFSRMTSHYEQYF. The CDR3 DNA follows: TGTGCCAGCAGTTTTTTCTCTCGGATGACTTCCCACTACGAGCAGTACTTC. V gene TRBV28 combines with J gene TRBJ2-7; the D is unclear. The V gene's germline CDR1 is MDHEN and CDR2 SYDVKM. V was pared by 3 bases and J by 3 bases, with 21 bases between. This CDR3 comprises 17 residues.

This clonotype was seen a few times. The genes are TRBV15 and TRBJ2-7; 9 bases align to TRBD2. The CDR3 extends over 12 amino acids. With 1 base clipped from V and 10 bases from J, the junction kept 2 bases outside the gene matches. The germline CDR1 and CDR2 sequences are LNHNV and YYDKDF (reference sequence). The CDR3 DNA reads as TGTGCCACCAGCAGAGGACTAGCGGATCAGTACTTC. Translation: CATSRGLADQYF.

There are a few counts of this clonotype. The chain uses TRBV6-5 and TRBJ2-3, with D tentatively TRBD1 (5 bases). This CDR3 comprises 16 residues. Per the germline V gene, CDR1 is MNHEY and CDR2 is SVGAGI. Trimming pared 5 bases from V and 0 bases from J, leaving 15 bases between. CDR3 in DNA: TGTGCCAGCAGTCCCTATAGGGGCCTGAGCACAGATACGCAGTATTTT. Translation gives CASSPYRGLSTDTQYF.

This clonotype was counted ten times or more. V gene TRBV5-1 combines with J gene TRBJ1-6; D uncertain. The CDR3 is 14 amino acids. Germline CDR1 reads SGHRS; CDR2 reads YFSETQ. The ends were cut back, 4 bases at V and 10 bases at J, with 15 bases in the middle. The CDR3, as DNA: TGCGCCAGCAGCGCTGGAGCAGAATCCTCACCCCTCCACTTT. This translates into CASSAGAESSPLHF. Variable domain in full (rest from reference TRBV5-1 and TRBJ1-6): KAGVTQTPRYLIKTRGQQVTLSCSPISGHRSVSWYQQTPGQGLQFLFEYFSETQRNKGNFPGRFSGRQFSNSRSEMNVSTLELGDSALYLCASSAGAESSPLHFGNGTRLTVT.

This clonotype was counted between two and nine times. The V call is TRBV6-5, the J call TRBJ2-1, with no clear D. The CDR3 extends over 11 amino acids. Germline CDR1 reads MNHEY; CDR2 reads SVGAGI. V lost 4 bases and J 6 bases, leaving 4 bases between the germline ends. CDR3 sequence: CASSWGNEQFF. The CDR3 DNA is TGTGCCAGCAGTTGGGGCAATGAGCAGTTCTTC.

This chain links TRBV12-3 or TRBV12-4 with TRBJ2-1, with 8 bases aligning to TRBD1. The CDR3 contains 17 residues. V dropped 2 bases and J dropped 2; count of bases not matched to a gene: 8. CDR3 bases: TGTGCCAGCAGTTTACTCATCGGGACAGGCCCCTACAATGAGCAGTTCTTC. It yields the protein CASSLLIGTGPYNEQFF.

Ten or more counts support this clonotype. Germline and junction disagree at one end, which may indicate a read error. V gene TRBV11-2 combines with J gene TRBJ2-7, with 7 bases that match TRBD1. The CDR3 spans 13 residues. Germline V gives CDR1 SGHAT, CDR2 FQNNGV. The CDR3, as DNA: TGTGCCAGCAGCTTAGATCTCAGGACAGGACCGAACTTC. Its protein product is CASSLDLRTGPNF.

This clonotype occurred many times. The CDR3 region is CASSLTATGSEKLFF. The CDR3 DNA reads as TGCGCCAGCAGCTTGACAGCCACCGGGAGTGAAAAACTGTTTTTT. The chain employs TRBV5-1 and TRBJ1-4, with D unresolved. The CDR3 consists of 15 residues. The ends were cut back, 1 base at V and 7 bases at J, with 14 bases in the middle. CDR1 and CDR2 from the germline V gene are SGHRS and YFSETQ.

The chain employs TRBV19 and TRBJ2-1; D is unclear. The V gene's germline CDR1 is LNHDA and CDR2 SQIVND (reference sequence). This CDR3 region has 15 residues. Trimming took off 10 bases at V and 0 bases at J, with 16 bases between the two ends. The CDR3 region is CATQTAGYSYNEQFF. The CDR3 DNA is TGTGCCACTCAAACGGCAGGCTACTCCTACAATGAGCAGTTCTTC.

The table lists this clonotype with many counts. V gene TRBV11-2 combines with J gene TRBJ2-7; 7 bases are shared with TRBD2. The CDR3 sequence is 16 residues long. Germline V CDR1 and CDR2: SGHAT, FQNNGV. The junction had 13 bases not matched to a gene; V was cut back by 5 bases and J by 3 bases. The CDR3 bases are TGTGCCAGCAGCCAAATTCCCGGGACTACCTTCTACGAGCAGTACTTC. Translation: CASSQIPGTTFYEQYF.

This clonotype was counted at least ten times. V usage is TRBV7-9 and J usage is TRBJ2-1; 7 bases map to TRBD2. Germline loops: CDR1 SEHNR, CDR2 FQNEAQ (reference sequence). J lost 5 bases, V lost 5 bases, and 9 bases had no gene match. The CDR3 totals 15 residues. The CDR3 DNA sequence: TGTGCCAGCAGCCCCTCCGGGGGGTTTCACAATGAGCAGTTCTTC. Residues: CASSPSGGFHNEQFF.

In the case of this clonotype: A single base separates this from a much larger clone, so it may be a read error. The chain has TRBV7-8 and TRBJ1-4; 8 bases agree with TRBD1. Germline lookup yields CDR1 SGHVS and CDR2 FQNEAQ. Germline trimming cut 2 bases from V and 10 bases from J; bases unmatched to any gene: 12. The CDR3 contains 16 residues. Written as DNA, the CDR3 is TGTGCCAGCAGCTTAAACGGCGGACAGGGAGGAGGAAAACTGTTTTTT. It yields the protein CASSLNGGQGGGKLFF.

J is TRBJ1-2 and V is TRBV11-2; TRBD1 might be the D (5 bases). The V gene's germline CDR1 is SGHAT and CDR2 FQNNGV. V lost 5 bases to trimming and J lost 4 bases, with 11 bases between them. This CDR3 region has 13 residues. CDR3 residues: CASSQRGAYGYTF. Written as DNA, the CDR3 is TGTGCCAGCAGCCAAAGGGGAGCCTATGGCTACACCTTC.

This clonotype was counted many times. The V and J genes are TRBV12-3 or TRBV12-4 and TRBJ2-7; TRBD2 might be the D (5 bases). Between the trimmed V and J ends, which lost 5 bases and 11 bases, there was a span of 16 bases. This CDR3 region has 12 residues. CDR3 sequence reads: CASSPRDLRKYF. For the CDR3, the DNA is TGTGCCAGCAGTCCTCGGGATTTAAGAAAGTACTTC.

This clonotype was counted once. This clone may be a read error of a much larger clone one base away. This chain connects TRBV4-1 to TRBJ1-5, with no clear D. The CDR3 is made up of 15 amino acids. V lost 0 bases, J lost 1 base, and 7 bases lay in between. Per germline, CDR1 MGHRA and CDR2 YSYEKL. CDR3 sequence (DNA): TGCGCCAGCAGCCAAGATTCGGGCAGCAATCAGCCCCAGCATTTT. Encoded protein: CASSQDSGSNQPQHF.

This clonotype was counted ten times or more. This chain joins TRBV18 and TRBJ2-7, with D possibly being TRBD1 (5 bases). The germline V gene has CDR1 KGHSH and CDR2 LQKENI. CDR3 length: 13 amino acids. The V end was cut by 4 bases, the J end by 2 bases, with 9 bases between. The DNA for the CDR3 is TGTGCCAGCTCACAGGGGTCGACCTACGAGCAGTACTTC. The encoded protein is CASSQGSTYEQYF.

CDR3 residues: CSGNPGATYYGYTF. CDR3 bases: TGCAGTGGTAATCCGGGGGCAACCTACTATGGCTACACCTTC. The rearrangement joins TRBV20-1 to TRBJ1-2; tentative D call: TRBD1 (6 bases). Trimming shortened V by 7 bases and J by 3 bases, and 18 bases separated the two germline ends. Germline lookup yields CDR1 DFQATT and CDR2 SNEGSKA (reference sequence). This CDR3 contains 14 residues.

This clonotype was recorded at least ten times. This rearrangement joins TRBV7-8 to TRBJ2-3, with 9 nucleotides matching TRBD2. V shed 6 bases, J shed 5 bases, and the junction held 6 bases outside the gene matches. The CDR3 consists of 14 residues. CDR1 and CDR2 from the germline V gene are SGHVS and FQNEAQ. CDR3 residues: CASSRLAGKDTQYF. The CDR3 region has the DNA TGTGCCAGCAGTCGCCTAGCGGGAAAAGATACGCAGTATTTT.

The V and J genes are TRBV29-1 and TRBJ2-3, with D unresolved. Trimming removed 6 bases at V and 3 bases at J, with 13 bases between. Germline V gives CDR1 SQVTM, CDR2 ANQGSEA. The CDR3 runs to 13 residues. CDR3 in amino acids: CSVGAGVTDTQYF. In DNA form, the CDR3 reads TGCAGCGTCGGAGCAGGAGTAACAGATACGCAGTATTTT.

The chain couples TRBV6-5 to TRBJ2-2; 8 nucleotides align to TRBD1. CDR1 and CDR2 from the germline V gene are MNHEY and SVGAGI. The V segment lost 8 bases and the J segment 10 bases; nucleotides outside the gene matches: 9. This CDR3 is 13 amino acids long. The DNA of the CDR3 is TGTGCCAGCCATTCAGGGGGCCCCGTGGAGCTGTTTTTT. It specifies CASHSGGPVELFF.

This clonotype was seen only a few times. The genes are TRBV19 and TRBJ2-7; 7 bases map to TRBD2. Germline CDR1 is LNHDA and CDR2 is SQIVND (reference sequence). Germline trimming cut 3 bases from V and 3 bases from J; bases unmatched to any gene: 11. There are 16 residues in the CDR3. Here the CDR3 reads CASSIADGGGIYEQYF. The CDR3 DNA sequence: TGTGCCAGTAGTATCGCTGATGGGGGAGGGATCTACGAGCAGTACTTC.

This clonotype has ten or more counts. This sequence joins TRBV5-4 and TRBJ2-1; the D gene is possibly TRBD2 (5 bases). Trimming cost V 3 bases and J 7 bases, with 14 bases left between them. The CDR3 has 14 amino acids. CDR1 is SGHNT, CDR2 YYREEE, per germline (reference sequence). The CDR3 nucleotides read TGTGCCAGCAGCTGGACGATACGGGATAATGAGCAGTTCTTC. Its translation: CASSWTIRDNEQFF. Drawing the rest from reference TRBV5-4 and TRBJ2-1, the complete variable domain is ETGVTQSPTHLIKTRGQQVTLRCSSQSGHNTVSWYQQALGQGPQFIFQYYREEENGRGNFPPRFSGLQFPNYSSELNVNALELDDSALYLCASSWTIRDNEQFFGPGTRLTVL.

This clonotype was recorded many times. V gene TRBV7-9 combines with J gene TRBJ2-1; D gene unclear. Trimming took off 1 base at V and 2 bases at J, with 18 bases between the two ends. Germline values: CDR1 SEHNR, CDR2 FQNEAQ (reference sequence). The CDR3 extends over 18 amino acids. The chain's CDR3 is CASSLGSLSAVAYNEQFF. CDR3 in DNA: TGTGCCAGCAGCTTAGGGTCGTTGAGCGCCGTCGCCTACAATGAGCAGTTCTTC. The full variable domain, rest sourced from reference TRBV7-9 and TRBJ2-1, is DTGVSQNPRHKITKRGQNVTFRCDPISEHNRLYWYRQTLGQGPEFLTYFQNEAQLEKSRLLSDRFSAERPKGSFSTLEIQRTEQGDSAMYLCASSLGSLSAVAYNEQFFGPGTRLTVL.

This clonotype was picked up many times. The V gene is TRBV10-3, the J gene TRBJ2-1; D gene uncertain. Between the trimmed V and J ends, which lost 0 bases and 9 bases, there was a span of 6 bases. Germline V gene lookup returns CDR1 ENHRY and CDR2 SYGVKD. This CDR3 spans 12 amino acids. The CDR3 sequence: CAISESRSEQFF. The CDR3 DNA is TGTGCCATCAGTGAGTCGAGGAGTGAGCAGTTCTTC.

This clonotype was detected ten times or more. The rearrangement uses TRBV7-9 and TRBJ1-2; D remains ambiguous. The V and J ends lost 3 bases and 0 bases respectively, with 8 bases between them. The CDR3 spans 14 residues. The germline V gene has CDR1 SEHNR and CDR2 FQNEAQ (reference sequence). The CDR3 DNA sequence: TGTGCCAGCAGCTTCGGAGATACTAACTATGGCTACACCTTC. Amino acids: CASSFGDTNYGYTF.

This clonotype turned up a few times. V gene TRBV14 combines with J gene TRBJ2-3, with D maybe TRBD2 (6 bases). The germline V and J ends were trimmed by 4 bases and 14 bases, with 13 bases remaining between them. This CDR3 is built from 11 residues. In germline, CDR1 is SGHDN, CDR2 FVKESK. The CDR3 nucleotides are TGTGCCAGCAGCCGCGGGACTGCAGCGTATTTT. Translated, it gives CASSRGTAAYF. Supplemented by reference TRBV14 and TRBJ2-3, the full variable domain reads EAGVTQFPSHSVIEKGQTVTLRCDPISGHDNLYWYRRVMGKEIKFLLHFVKESKQDESGMPNNRFLAERTGGTYSTLKVQPAELEDSGVYFCASSRGTAAYFGPGTRLTVL.